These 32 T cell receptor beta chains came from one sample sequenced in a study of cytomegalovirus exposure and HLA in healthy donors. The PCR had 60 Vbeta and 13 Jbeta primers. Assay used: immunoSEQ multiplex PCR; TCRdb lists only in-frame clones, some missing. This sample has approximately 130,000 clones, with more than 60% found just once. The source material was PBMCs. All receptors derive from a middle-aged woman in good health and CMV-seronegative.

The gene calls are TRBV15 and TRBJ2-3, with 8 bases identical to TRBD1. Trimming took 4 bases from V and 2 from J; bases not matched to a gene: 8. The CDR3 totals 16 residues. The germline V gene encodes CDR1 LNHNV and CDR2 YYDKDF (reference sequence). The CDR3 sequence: CATSTEVDRATDTQYF. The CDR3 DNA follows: TGTGCCACCAGCACGGAGGTGGACAGGGCCACAGATACGCAGTATTTT.

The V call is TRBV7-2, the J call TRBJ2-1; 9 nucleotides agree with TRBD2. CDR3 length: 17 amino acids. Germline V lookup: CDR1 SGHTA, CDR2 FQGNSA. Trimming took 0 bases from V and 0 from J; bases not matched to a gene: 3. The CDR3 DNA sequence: TGTGCCAGCAGCTTAGCGATTAGCGGGGGCTCCTACAATGAGCAGTTCTTC. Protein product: CASSLAISGGSYNEQFF.

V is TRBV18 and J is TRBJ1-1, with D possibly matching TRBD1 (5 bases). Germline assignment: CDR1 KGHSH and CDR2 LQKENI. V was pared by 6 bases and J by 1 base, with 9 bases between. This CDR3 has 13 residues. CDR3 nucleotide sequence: TGTGCCAGCTCCCTCGACAGGAACACTGAAGCTTTCTTT. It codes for CASSLDRNTEAFF.

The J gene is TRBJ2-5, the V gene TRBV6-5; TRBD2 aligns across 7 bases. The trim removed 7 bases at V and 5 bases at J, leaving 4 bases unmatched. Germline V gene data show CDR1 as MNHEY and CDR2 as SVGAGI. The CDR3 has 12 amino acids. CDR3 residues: CASTPGGETQYF. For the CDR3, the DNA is TGTGCCAGCACCCCCGGGGGGGAGACCCAGTACTTC.

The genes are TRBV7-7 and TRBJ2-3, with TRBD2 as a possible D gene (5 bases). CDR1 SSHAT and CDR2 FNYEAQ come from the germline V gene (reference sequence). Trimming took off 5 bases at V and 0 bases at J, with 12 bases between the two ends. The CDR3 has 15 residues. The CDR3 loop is CASSRDASSTDTQYF. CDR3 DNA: TGTGCCAGCAGCCGGGATGCTTCCAGCACAGATACGCAGTATTTT.

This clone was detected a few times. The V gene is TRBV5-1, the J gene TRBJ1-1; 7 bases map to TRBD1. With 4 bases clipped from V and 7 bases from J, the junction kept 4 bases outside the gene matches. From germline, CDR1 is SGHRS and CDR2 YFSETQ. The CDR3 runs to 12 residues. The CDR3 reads CASSPDRIEAFF. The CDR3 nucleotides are TGCGCCAGCAGCCCGGACAGGATTGAAGCTTTCTTT.

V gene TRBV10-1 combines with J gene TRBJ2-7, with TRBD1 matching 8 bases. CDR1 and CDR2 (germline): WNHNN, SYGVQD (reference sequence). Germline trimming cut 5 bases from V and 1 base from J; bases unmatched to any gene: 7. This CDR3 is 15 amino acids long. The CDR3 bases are TGCGCCAGCAGTTGGGGACAGGCACTTTCCTACGAGCAGTACTTC. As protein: CASSWGQALSYEQYF.

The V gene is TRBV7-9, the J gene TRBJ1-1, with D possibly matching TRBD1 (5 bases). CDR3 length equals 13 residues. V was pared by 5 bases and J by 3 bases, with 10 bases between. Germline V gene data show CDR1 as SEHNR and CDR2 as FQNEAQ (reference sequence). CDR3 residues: CASSALGDTEAFF. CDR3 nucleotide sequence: TGTGCCAGCAGCGCCCTAGGGGACACTGAAGCTTTCTTT.

The DNA of the CDR3 is TGCGCCAGCAGTCCACCCCCAGGGAATTCTAGCGAGCAGTACTTC. Amino acid sequence: CASSPPPGNSSEQYF. This chain connects TRBV10-1 to TRBJ2-7, with D tentatively TRBD1 (5 bases). Looked up from germline, CDR1 is WNHNN and CDR2 is SYGVQD (reference sequence). With 5 bases removed from V and 6 bases from J, the gap between germline ends came to 20 bases. This CDR3 has 15 residues.

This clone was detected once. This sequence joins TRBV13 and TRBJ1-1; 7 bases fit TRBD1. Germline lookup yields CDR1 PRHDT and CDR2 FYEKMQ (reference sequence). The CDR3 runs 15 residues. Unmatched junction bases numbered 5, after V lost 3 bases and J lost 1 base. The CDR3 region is CASSLRDSPNTEAFF. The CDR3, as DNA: TGTGCCAGCAGCTTGCGGGACAGCCCGAACACTGAAGCTTTCTTT. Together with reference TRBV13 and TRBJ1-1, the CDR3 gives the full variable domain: AAGVIQSPRHLIKEKRETATLKCYPIPRHDTVYWYQQGPGQDPQFLISFYEKMQSDKGSIPDRFSAQQFSDYHSELNMSSLELGDSALYFCASSLRDSPNTEAFFGQGTRLTVV.

CDR3 in amino acids: CASSLHSGSYEQYF. In nucleotides, the CDR3 is TGTGCCAGCAGCTTACACAGCGGGAGCTACGAGCAGTACTTC. The rearrangement links TRBV13 to TRBJ2-7; 8 bases align to TRBD2. CDR3 length: 14 amino acids. Germline CDR1 reads PRHDT; CDR2 reads FYEKMQ (reference sequence). V lost 2 bases and J lost 3; bases outside the gene matches: 3.

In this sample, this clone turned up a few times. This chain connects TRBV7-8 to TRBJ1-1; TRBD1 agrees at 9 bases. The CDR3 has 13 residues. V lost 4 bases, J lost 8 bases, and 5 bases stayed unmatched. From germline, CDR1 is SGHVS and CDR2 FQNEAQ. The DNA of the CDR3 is TGTGCCAGCAGCTGGGACAGGGAGGGGGAAGCTTTCTTT. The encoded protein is CASSWDREGEAFF.

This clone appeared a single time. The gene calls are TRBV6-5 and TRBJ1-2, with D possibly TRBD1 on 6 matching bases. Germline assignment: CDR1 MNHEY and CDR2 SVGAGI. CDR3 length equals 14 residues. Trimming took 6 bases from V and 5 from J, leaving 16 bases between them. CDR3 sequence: CASRDKTGHYGYTF. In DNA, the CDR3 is TGTGCCAGCAGGGATAAGACAGGACATTATGGCTACACCTTC.

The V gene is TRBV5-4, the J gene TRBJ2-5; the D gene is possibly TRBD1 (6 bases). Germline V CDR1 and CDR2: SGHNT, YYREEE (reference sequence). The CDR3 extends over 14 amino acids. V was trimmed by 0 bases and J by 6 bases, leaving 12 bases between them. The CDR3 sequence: CASSLAQQGQTQYF. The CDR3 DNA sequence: TGTGCCAGCAGCTTGGCCCAACAGGGCCAGACCCAGTACTTC.

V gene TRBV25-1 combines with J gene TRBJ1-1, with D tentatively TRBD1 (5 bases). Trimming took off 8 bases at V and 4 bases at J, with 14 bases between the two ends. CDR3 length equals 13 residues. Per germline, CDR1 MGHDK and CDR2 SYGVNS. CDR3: CASDDSTRTEAFF. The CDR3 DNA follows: TGTGCCAGCGACGACAGCACTCGCACTGAAGCTTTCTTT.

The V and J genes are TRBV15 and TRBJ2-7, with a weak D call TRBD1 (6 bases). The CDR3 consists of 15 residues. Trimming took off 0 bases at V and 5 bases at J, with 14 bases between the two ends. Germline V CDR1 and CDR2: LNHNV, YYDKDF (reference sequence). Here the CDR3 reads CATSRDFEGDDEQYF. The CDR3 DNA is TGTGCCACCAGCAGAGATTTCGAGGGGGACGACGAGCAGTACTTC.

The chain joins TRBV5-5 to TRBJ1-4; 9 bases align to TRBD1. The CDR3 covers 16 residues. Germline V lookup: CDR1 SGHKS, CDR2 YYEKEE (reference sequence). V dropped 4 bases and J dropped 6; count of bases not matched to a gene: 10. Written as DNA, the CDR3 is TGTGCCAGCAGCGGGGGTCTACAGGGGGCGTATGAAAAACTGTTTTTT. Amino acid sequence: CASSGGLQGAYEKLFF.

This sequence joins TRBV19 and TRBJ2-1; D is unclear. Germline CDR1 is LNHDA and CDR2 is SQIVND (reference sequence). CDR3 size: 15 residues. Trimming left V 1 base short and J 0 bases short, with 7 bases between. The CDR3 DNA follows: TGTGCCAGTAGTATAGGGCACGACTCCTACAATGAGCAGTTCTTC. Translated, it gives CASSIGHDSYNEQFF.

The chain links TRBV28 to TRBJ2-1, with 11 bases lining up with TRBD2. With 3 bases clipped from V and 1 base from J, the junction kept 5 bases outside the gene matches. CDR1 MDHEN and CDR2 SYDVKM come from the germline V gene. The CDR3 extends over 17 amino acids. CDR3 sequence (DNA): TGTGCCAGCAGTTTCCTCATAGCGGGGGGGTCCTACAATGAGCAGTTCTTC. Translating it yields CASSFLIAGGSYNEQFF.

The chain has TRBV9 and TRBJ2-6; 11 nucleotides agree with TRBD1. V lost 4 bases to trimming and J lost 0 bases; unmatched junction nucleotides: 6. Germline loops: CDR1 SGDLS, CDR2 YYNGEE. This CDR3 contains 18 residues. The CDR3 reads CASSTGQGAASGANVLTF. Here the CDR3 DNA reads TGTGCCAGCAGCACAGGACAGGGGGCCGCCTCTGGGGCCAACGTCCTGACTTTC.

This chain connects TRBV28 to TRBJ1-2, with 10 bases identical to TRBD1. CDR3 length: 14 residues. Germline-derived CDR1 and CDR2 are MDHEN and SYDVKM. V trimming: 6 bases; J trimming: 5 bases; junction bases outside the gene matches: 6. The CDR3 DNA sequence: TGTGCCAGCAGCCCCGGGACAGGGGTGTATGGCTACACCTTC. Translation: CASSPGTGVYGYTF.

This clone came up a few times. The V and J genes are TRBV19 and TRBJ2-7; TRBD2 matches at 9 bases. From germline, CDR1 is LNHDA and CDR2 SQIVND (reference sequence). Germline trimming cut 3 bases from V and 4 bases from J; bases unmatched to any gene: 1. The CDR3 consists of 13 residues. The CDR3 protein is CASSILAGYEQYF. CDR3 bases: TGTGCCAGTAGTATCCTAGCGGGATACGAGCAGTACTTC.

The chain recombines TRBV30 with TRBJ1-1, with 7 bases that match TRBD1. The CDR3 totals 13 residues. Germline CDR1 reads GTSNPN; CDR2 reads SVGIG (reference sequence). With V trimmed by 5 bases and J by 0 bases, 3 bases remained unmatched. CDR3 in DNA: TGTGCCTGGTCGGGACAGCTGAACACTGAAGCTTTCTTT. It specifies CAWSGQLNTEAFF.

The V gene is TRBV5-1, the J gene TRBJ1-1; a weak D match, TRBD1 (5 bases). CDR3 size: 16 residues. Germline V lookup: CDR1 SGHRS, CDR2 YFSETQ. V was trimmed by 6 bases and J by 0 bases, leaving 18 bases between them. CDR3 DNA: TGCGCCAGCACCCGCTCCTCTTGGGGCATGAACACTGAAGCTTTCTTT. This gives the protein CASTRSSWGMNTEAFF. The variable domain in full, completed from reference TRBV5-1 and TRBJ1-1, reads KAGVTQTPRYLIKTRGQQVTLSCSPISGHRSVSWYQQTPGQGLQFLFEYFSETQRNKGNFPGRFSGRQFSNSRSEMNVSTLELGDSALYLCASTRSSWGMNTEAFFGQGTRLTVV.

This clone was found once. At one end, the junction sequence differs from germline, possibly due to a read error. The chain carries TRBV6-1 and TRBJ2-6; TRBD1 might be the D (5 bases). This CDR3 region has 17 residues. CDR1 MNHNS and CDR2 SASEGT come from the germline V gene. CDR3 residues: CASSELGVPAGANGLTF. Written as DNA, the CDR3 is TGTGCCAGCAGTGAGCTAGGGGTTCCGGCTGGGGCCAACGGCCTGACTTTC.

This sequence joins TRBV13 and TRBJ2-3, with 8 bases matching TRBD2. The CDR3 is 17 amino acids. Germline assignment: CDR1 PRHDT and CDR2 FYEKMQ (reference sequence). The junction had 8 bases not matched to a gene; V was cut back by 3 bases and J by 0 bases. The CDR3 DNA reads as TGTGCCAGCAGCTTGCGGCTAGCGGGTCCCAGCACAGATACGCAGTATTTT. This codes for CASSLRLAGPSTDTQYF. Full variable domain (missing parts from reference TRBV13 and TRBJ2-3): AAGVIQSPRHLIKEKRETATLKCYPIPRHDTVYWYQQGPGQDPQFLISFYEKMQSDKGSIPDRFSAQQFSDYHSELNMSSLELGDSALYFCASSLRLAGPSTDTQYFGPGTRLTVL.

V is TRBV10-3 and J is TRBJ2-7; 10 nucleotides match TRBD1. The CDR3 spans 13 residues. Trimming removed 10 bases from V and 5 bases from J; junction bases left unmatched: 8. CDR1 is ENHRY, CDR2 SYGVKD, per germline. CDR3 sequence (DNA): TGTGCCACAAAATCGGACAGGGGGGACGAGCAGTACTTC. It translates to CATKSDRGDEQYF.

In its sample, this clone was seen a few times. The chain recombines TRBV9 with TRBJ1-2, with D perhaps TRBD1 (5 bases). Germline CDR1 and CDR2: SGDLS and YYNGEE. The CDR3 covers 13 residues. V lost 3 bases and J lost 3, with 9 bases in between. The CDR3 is CASSAGGDYGYTF. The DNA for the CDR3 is TGTGCCAGCAGCGCCGGGGGGGACTATGGCTACACCTTC.

CDR3: CASSLLPDRGQLFQPQHF. CDR3 DNA: TGTGCCAGCAGCTTACTTCCGGACAGGGGGCAATTGTTTCAGCCCCAGCATTTT. The chain couples TRBV7-2 to TRBJ1-5; 11 nucleotides agree with TRBD1. The ends lost 2 bases at V and 6 bases at J; junction bases unmatched: 12. CDR1 SGHTA and CDR2 FQGNSA come from the germline V gene. This CDR3 is built from 18 residues.

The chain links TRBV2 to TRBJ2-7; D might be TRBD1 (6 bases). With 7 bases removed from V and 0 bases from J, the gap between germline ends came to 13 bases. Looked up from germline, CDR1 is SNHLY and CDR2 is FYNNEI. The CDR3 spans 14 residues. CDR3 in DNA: TGTGCCAGCACGAGACAGGTTAGCTCCTACGAGCAGTACTTC. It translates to CASTRQVSSYEQYF.

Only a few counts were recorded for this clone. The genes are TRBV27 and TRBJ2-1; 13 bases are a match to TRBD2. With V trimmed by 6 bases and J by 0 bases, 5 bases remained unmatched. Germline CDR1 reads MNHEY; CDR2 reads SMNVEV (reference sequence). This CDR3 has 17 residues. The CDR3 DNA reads TGTGCCAGCAGCCAACTAGCGGGAGGGGGCTCCTACAATGAGCAGTTCTTC. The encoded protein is CASSQLAGGGSYNEQFF.

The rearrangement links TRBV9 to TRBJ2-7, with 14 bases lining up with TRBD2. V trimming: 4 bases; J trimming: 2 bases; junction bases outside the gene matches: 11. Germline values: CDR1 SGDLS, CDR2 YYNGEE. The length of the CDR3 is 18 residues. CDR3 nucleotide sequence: TGTGCCAGCAGCCCACGGGGGGGACTAGCGGGAGTCGCCTACGAGCAGTACTTC. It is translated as CASSPRGGLAGVAYEQYF.